This T cell receptor (beta chain) was sequenced in a study of CD8 T cells in ankylosing spondylitis (dated 2017 in TCRdb). With regard to the full study: The study profiled T cell receptor beta repertoires in healthy donors and ankylosing spondylitis patients to find disease-linked TCR variants. The full study cohort was made up of 25 ankylosing spondylitis patients and roughly 100 healthy donors. Samples of peripheral blood were taken, and for ankylosing spondylitis patients, synovial fluid was collected as well.

General study outcomes and caveats: The disease-linked clones showed a CD8+ phenotype and occurred at relatively low frequencies in peripheral blood. The disease-linked clones were reported to be significantly enriched in matched synovial fluid samples from ankylosing spondylitis patients. Some motif variants were previously reported in synovial fluid and blood of reactive arthritis patients, suggesting common disease-initiation mechanisms. A TCR beta motif made up of several highly homologous amino acid variants appeared to be characteristic of blood from ankylosing spondylitis patients.

Reads for this sample came from an Illumina HiSeq 2500. Quantitative 5'-RACE with molecular barcodes was the method used to prepare the TCR beta libraries. For the original study's pipeline: Disease-linked TCR variants were identified with a new computational method built on a probabilistic model of VDJ rearrangement. TCRdb ran its own pipeline on the public reads, namely fastp trimming at Q25 and MiXCR clone calling, and kept in-frame beta chains. Identical CDR3 proteins give one entry, which carries the most common genes and DNA. TCRdb's processing, not the authors' own work, is the source of the V and J calls. Counted in this sample were hundreds of thousands of distinct CDR3 sequences; approximately 24% of them appeared once. The ten largest clones capture more than 6.5% of the sample. Sequences SNHLY (CDR1) and FYNNEI (CDR2) are obtained from the germline V gene. The CDR3 covers 15 residues, taking in both the cysteine and the phenylalanine. Only CDR3 DNA is held: 45 bases, read in frame from base 1. At the junction V is shortened by 6 bases and J by 5 bases, with 19 bases in between.

As regards this clonotype: Its antigen is currently not known. Base quality data are lacking; no much larger clone is found one base away.

Input material: blood, either unsorted or a sorted T cell fraction (not recorded which). This clonotype originated in a male donor with ankylosing spondylitis or in good health (not recorded which). The chain is assembled from TRBV2 and TRBJ1-2, with a weak D call of TRBD1 (6 bases match). DNA sequence: TGTGCCAGCAGGGCCGACAGGATGGAGCTATATGGCTACACCTTC. Its coded protein is CASRADRMELYGYTF.